A few counts support the clone carrying this T cell receptor (beta chain). Its antigen is undetermined. 60 Vbeta and 13 Jbeta primers were used in PCR. TCRdb's copy holds only in-frame clones and misses some; the assay was immunoSEQ multiplex PCR. The table includes over 150,000 clones, 77% detected once. These data are taken from a study of cytomegalovirus exposure and HLA in healthy donors. General study points: Other equally common chains were less clonally expanded than HLA-associated TCR beta chains, a later analysis showed. One cluster of highly shared sequence variants probably arose as a sequencing artifact.

CDR1 is MDHEN and CDR2 is SYDVKM in the germline V gene. The germline V and J ends were trimmed by 1 base and 12 bases, with 12 bases remaining between them. The CDR3 consists of 12 residues. Healthy bone marrow donors formed the donor group. The sequence was collected from a woman aged 25-40 years in good health and CMV-seropositive. Sequenced: PBMCs. The rearrangement uses TRBV28 and TRBJ1-2; TRBD1 might be the D (5 bases). This chain's CDR3 is CASSLSVGGNTF. CDR3 nucleotide sequence: TGTGCCAGCAGTTTATCCGTCGGGGGGAACACCTTC.